The subject of this entry is one TCR beta chain. Its antigen remains undetermined. Base qualities are not provided; no much larger clone lies one nucleotide away. The sample belongs to a study of blood T cell repertoires in COVID-19 (dated by TCRdb to the early 2020s). For the study in its entirety: Samples from collaborators originated in the United States, Italy and Spain and spanned both the acute and convalescent phases of COVID-19. The prospective study material was composed of cDNA or gDNA derived from T cells, B-cell-depleted T cells, or PBMCs. Deeply sampled blood TCRbeta repertoires from subjects exposed to, actively infected with, or recovered from COVID-19 were included in the dataset. The repertoires were released in a freely available public database intended as a resource for research on the immune response to SARS-CoV-2. The samples were drawn from two sources: the first 160 participants of the ongoing ImmuneRACE study, and fewer than 1,500 subjects contributed by 6 global collaborators. Sample metadata almost always included a de-identified subject ID, COVID-19 status, age in years and sex. Where HLA class I and class II types were available, the types were taken from metadata supplied by the sample provider, not from assay-based typing.

TCRbeta CDR3 regions were amplified from genomic DNA using the immunoSEQ Assay, a bias-controlled multiplex PCR. As for the authors' bioinformatics: Within the assay, amplification of reference gene primers was used to estimate how many nucleated cells each sample contained. To quantify the absolute abundance of each unique TCRbeta CDR3 rearrangement, sequence reads were collapsed and filtered. For each sample, productive Simpson clonality was calculated by taking the square root of Simpson's diversity index across productive rearrangements. The table was pulled from immuneACCESS by TCRdb, which kept in-frame rearrangements only. Such tables lose some clones; where checked, under half of the loss comes from unresolved V genes, and the rest has no known cause. V, J and clone size are those of that table, while D and trimming were read from the DNA. For this sample there are around 170,000 clones; roughly 81% appear just once. The biggest ten clones account for about 10% of the sample.

Overall study results and their limits: How much clinical and demographic metadata was included differed by source and by participant, and the metadata was provided uncurated.

Measured from the cysteine to the phenylalanine, the CDR3 is 14 residues long. The entry retains the CDR3 DNA only, 42 bases that are in frame from base 1. Trimming at the junction amounts to 2 bases on V and 4 bases on J, and the germline ends lie 8 bases apart. In the germline V gene, CDR1 corresponds to KGHSH and CDR2 to LQKENI. One collaborating source in Seattle enrolled patients during active infection and followed them longitudinally through the course of disease. Whole blood was collected in K2EDTA tubes by collaborating institutions according to the institutions' own protocols. Collaborator samples were shipped for TCRbeta analysis as frozen whole blood, isolated PBMCs, or DNA extracted from either sample type.

Sequencing was performed on peripheral blood. The origin of this receptor is a woman older than 75 with COVID-19, enrolled during active disease. The chain joins TRBV18 to TRBJ1-4; the D segment cannot be called with confidence. The CDR3 loop reads CASSPFGVNEKLFF. The DNA sequence follows: TGTGCCAGCTCACCATTCGGTGTTAATGAAAAACTGTTTTTT.